These 20 T cell receptor beta chains were sequenced from one sample in a study of blood T cell repertoires in COVID-19. Data came from immunoSEQ multiplex PCR; TCRdb stores just in-frame clones and leaves some out. The sample holds 150,000 or so clones, roughly nine tenths seen once. Sequenced sample: PBMCs or T cells enriched from blood (not recorded which). The receptors here all came from a woman aged 40 to 50 who had been exposed to COVID-19.

J is TRBJ2-6 and V is TRBV15; D is possibly TRBD2 (6 bases). The CDR3 spans 17 residues. Trimming took off 0 bases at V and 3 bases at J, with 12 bases between the two ends. Germline CDR1 reads LNHNV; CDR2 reads YYDKDF (reference sequence). The CDR3 is CATSRDIFGSGANVLTF. In DNA, the CDR3 is TGTGCCACCAGCAGAGATATCTTCGGGAGTGGGGCCAACGTCCTGACTTTC.

V and J are TRBV5-1 and TRBJ1-3; no clear D gene. Trimming cost V 5 bases and J 0 bases, with 12 bases left between them. CDR1 SGHRS and CDR2 YFSETQ come from the germline V gene. CDR3 length: 15 amino acids. The CDR3 loop reads CASRSDGDSGNTIYF. The CDR3 DNA reads TGCGCCAGCAGATCTGACGGGGACTCTGGAAACACCATATATTTT.

The chain uses TRBV29-1 and TRBJ2-7; possibly TRBD2 for D (5 bases). CDR1 is SQVTM and CDR2 is ANQGSEA in the germline V gene. V lost 3 bases to trimming and J lost 2 bases, with 14 bases between them. CDR3 size: 14 residues. CDR3 region: CSVDDGRGTYEQYF. CDR3 nucleotide sequence: TGCAGCGTTGATGATGGACGGGGTACCTACGAGCAGTACTTC.

The chain combines TRBV19 with TRBJ1-6; D is ambiguous. CDR1 and CDR2 from the germline V gene are LNHDA and SQIVND (reference sequence). The CDR3 loop spans 15 amino acids. Trimming shortened V by 4 bases and J by 0 bases, and 7 bases separated the two germline ends. The CDR3 bases are TGTGCCAGTAGTAACCTCGGCTCCTATAATTCACCCCTCCACTTT. This encodes CASSNLGSYNSPLHF.

In this sample, this clone turned up once. V is TRBV9 and J is TRBJ2-1; TRBD2 is a possible D gene (5 bases). Germline V gene data show CDR1 as SGDLS and CDR2 as YYNGEE. The CDR3 covers 13 residues. Trimming pared 2 bases from V and 8 bases from J, leaving 11 bases between. The DNA for the CDR3 is TGTGCCAGCAGCGTCCTAGCTATCGATGAGCAGTTCTTC. Translation: CASSVLAIDEQFF.

This clone was observed a few times. V is TRBV10-3 and J is TRBJ2-1; D not resolved. The V and J ends lost 7 bases and 6 bases respectively, with 10 bases between them. CDR1 is ENHRY, CDR2 SYGVKD, per germline. This CDR3 is 12 amino acids long. CDR3 region: CAITTGPNEQFF. CDR3 nucleotide sequence: TGTGCCATCACTACTGGGCCCAATGAGCAGTTCTTC.

This sequence joins TRBV6-1 and TRBJ1-3, with 9 bases aligning to TRBD1. This CDR3 contains 14 residues. Germline lookup yields CDR1 MNHNS and CDR2 SASEGT. Trimming took 3 bases from V and 7 from J; bases not matched to a gene: 4. CDR3 sequence: CASSEWTGANTIYF. CDR3 DNA sequence: TGTGCCAGCAGTGAGTGGACAGGGGCGAACACCATATATTTT.

This clone was recorded a few times. The V gene is TRBV7-2, the J gene TRBJ2-7; D is perhaps TRBD2 (5 bases). Germline assignment: CDR1 SGHTA and CDR2 FQGNSA. This CDR3 region has 16 residues. V lost 4 bases to trimming and J lost 4 bases, with 20 bases between them. In DNA form, the CDR3 reads TGTGCCAGCAGCTCACCCCAATTCACCCGCGGGTACGAGCAGTACTTC. This gives the protein CASSSPQFTRGYEQYF.

This clone was seen only once. The chain couples TRBV5-1 to TRBJ2-5; 11 bases match TRBD2. After removal of 3 bases from V and 2 bases from J, the junction contained 3 bases not matched to a gene. The CDR3 sequence is 15 residues long. Germline V gene data show CDR1 as SGHRS and CDR2 as YFSETQ. Written as DNA, the CDR3 is TGCGCCAGCAGCTCCCGACTAGCGGGACAAGAGACCCAGTACTTC. Translation: CASSSRLAGQETQYF.

This chain links TRBV5-6 with TRBJ1-6; the D gene is possibly TRBD1 (5 bases). The V gene lost 7 bases and the J gene lost 2 bases, with 13 bases spanning the gap. The CDR3 totals 15 residues. The germline gives CDR1 SGHDT, CDR2 YYEEEE. CDR3 nucleotide sequence: TGTGCCAGCTCCCCGGGGGGTACCTATAATTCACCCCTCCACTTT. It encodes CASSPGGTYNSPLHF.

This clone has a single count. This chain joins TRBV6-5 and TRBJ2-7, with D tentatively TRBD1 (6 bases). V was shortened by 7 bases and J by 4 bases, with 8 bases between the two germline ends. The CDR3 runs 11 residues. Germline V lookup: CDR1 MNHEY, CDR2 SVGAGI. Here the CDR3 DNA reads TGTGCCAGCACACAGGGATACGAGCAGTACTTC. This codes for CASTQGYEQYF.

The V gene is TRBV5-1, the J gene TRBJ1-2; no clear D gene. Germline V CDR1 and CDR2: SGHRS, YFSETQ. The V end was cut by 5 bases, the J end by 6 bases, with 14 bases between. The CDR3 is 13 residues long. The CDR3 region has the DNA TGCGCCAGCAGAGAGAATGGGAGAGATGGCTACACCTTC. Its protein product is CASRENGRDGYTF.

V gene TRBV12-5 combines with J gene TRBJ2-2; TRBD1 matches at 9 bases. CDR1 and CDR2 (germline): LGHNT, FRNRAP. CDR3 length: 15 residues. Trimming took 6 bases from V and 5 from J; bases not matched to a gene: 7. The CDR3: CASGETGGRTGELFF. The CDR3 DNA reads TGTGCTAGTGGGGAAACAGGGGGCAGGACCGGGGAGCTGTTTTTT.

J is TRBJ1-2 and V is TRBV11-2; D is perhaps TRBD1 (6 bases). The germline V gene encodes CDR1 SGHAT and CDR2 FQNNGV. The CDR3 covers 13 residues. Trimming left V 6 bases short and J 8 bases short, with 16 bases between. CDR3 in amino acids: CASSRHREGGYTF. The CDR3 DNA sequence: TGTGCCAGCAGTCGCCACAGGGAGGGAGGCTACACCTTC. Looking up the rest from reference TRBV11-2 and TRBJ1-2 gives the full variable domain: EAGVAQSPRYKIIEKRQSVAFWCNPISGHATLYWYQQILGQGPKLLIQFQNNGVVDDSQLPKDRFSAERLKGVDSTLKIQPAKLEDSAVYLCASSRHREGGYTFGSGTRLTVV.

The chain has TRBV29-1 and TRBJ2-1; maybe TRBD1 (5 bases). This CDR3 is built from 14 residues. Trimming pared 3 bases from V and 4 bases from J, leaving 13 bases between. Germline V gene data show CDR1 as SQVTM and CDR2 as ANQGSEA. CDR3 region: CSVEGLGIYNEQFF. Here the CDR3 DNA reads TGCAGCGTTGAGGGGCTGGGGATATACAATGAGCAGTTCTTC.

The rearrangement links TRBV7-8 to TRBJ1-2, with D perhaps TRBD1 (5 bases). Germline values: CDR1 SGHVS, CDR2 FQNEAQ. The V end was cut by 2 bases, the J end by 2 bases, with 9 bases between. This CDR3 is built from 14 residues. The CDR3 sequence is CASSLTTANYGYTF. The DNA for the CDR3 is TGTGCCAGCAGCTTAACGACAGCGAACTATGGCTACACCTTC. The variable domain in full, completed from reference TRBV7-8 and TRBJ1-2, reads GAGVSQSPRYKVAKRGQDVALRCDPISGHVSLFWYQQALGQGPEFLTYFQNEAQLDKSGLPSDRFFAERPEGSVSTLKIQRTQQEDSAVYLCASSLTTANYGYTFGSGTRLTVV.

The rearrangement joins TRBV29-1 to TRBJ2-1; TRBD2 matches at 10 bases. The CDR3 extends over 17 amino acids. V lost 4 bases to trimming and J lost 5 bases; unmatched junction nucleotides: 14. CDR1 and CDR2 (germline): SQVTM, ANQGSEA. CDR3 loop: CSVAGRFRLAGDNEQFF. CDR3 sequence (DNA): TGCAGCGTTGCGGGGAGGTTCCGGCTAGCGGGGGACAATGAGCAGTTCTTC.

The V and J genes are TRBV4-1 and TRBJ2-5; 8 bases align to TRBD1. Germline V gene data show CDR1 as MGHRA and CDR2 as YSYEKL. This CDR3 spans 17 amino acids. Trimming at V came to 3 bases and at J to 1 base, leaving 10 bases not matched to a gene. The CDR3 loop is CASSQGGQGVPQETQYF. The CDR3 DNA is TGCGCCAGCAGCCAGGGAGGACAGGGTGTCCCCCAAGAGACCCAGTACTTC.

The rearrangement links TRBV2 to TRBJ1-1; D is unresolved. Germline values: CDR1 SNHLY, CDR2 FYNNEI. The V gene lost 4 bases and the J gene lost 4 bases, with 7 bases spanning the gap. The CDR3 length is 12 residues. CDR3 region: CASSALITEAFF. The CDR3 region has the DNA TGTGCCAGCAGTGCCTTAATCACTGAAGCTTTCTTT.

V usage is TRBV19 and J usage is TRBJ1-4; D may be TRBD1 (6 bases). Looked up from germline, CDR1 is LNHDA and CDR2 is SQIVND (reference sequence). Trimming removed 1 base at V and 6 bases at J, with 12 bases between. This CDR3 is 15 amino acids long. CDR3: CASSIAAGAHEKLFF. The CDR3 DNA sequence: TGTGCCAGTAGTATAGCCGCGGGGGCTCATGAAAAACTGTTTTTT. Complete variable domain (other parts from reference TRBV19 and TRBJ1-4): DGGITQSPKYLFRKEGQNVTLSCEQNLNHDAMYWYRQDPGQGLRLIYYSQIVNDFQKGDIAEGYSVSREKKESFPLTVTSAQKNPTAFYLCASSIAAGAHEKLFFGSGTQLSVL.